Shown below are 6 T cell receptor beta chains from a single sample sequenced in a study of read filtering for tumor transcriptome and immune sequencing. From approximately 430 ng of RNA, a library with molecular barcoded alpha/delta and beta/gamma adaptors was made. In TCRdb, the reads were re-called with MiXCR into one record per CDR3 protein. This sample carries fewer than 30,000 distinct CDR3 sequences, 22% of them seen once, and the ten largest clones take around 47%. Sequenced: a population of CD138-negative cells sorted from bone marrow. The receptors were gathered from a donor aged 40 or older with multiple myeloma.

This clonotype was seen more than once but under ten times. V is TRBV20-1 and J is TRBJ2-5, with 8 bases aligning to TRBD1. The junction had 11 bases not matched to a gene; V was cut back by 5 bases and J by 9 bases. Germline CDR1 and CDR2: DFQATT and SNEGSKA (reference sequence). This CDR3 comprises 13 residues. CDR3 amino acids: CSAGVAGGEPQYF. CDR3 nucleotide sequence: TGCAGTGCTGGGGTGGCAGGGGGCGAACCCCAGTACTTC.

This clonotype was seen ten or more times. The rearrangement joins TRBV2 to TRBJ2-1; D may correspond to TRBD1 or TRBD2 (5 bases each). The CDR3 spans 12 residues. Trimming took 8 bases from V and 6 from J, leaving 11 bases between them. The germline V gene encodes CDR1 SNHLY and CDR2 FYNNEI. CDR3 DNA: TGTGCCAGCGGGACCGACTCCAATGAGCAGTTCTTC. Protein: CASGTDSNEQFF.

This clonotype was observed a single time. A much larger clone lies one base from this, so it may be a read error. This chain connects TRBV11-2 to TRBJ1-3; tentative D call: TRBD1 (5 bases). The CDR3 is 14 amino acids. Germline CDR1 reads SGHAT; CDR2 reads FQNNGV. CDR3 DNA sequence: TGTGCCAGCAGCTTCGGGGGTTCTGGAAACACCATATGTTTT. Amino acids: CASSFGGSGNTICF.

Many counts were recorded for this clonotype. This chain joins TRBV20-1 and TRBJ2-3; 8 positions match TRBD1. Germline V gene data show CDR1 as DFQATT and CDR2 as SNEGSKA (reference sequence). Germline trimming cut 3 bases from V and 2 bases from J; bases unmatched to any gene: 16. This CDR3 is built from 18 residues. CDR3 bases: TGCAGTGCTAGTGAGTGGGGACAGGACAGCTACACCACAGATACGCAGTATTTT. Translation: CSASEWGQDSYTTDTQYF.

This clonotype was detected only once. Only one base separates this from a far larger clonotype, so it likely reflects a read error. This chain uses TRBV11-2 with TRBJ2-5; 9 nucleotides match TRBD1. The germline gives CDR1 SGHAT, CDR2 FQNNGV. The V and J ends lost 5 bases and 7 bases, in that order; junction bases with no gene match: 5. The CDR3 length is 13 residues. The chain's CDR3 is CASSPGQGRTQYF. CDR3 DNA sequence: TGTGCCAGCAGCCCCGGACAGGGGAGGACCCAGTACTTC.

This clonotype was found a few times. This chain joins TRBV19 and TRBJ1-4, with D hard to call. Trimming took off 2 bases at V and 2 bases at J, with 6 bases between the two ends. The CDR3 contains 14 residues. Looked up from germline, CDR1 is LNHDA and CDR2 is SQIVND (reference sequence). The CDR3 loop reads CASSITPTNEKLFF. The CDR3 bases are TGTGCCAGTAGTATAACACCGACTAATGAAAAACTGTTTTTT.